Listed here are 23 T cell receptor beta chains from one sample, sequenced in a study of cytomegalovirus exposure and HLA in healthy donors (dated by TCRdb to about 2017). Libraries were made using the immunoSEQ multiplex PCR assay. For the multiplex PCR, a mixture combining 60 forward primers for TCR Vbeta segments and 13 reverse primers for TCR Jbeta segments was used. TCRdb re-hosts the immuneACCESS table, in-frame sequences only. Its copies lack some clones; in the studies checked, an unresolved V gene accounts for under half of them, and the cause for the rest is not known. Counted in this sample were approximately 210,000 clones; over 60% of them appeared once. The ten largest make up approximately 1% of the sample. The specimen was PBMCs. Source of these receptors: a woman aged 40 to 55 in good health and CMV-seronegative.

V gene TRBV7-9 combines with J gene TRBJ2-1; D may be TRBD2 (6 bases). Trimming removed 2 bases from V and 6 bases from J, with 11 bases in between. The germline V gene has CDR1 SEHNR and CDR2 FQNEAQ (reference sequence). The CDR3 length is 14 residues. CDR3 DNA: TGTGCCAGCAGCTTATACCCGACTAGCAATGAGCAGTTCTTC. Its protein is CASSLYPTSNEQFF.

The J gene is TRBJ1-1, the V gene TRBV25-1; 10 bases match TRBD1. There are 16 residues in the CDR3. Trimming cost V 3 bases and J 2 bases; bases outside gene matches: 6. The germline V gene has CDR1 MGHDK and CDR2 SYGVNS. CDR3 nucleotides: TGTGCCAGCAGTGACGCCAGGACAGGGGGAAACACTGAAGCTTTCTTT. The encoded protein is CASSDARTGGNTEAFF.

V gene TRBV7-9 combines with J gene TRBJ2-6; 11 nucleotides agree with TRBD1. Germline V CDR1 and CDR2: SEHNR, FQNEAQ (reference sequence). CDR3 size: 16 residues. The V segment lost 5 bases and the J segment 2 bases; nucleotides outside the gene matches: 2. The DNA of the CDR3 is TGTGCCAGCAGCCCGGGACAGGGGGCTGGGGCCAACGTCCTGACTTTC. Translated, it gives CASSPGQGAGANVLTF.

This clone was seen a handful of times. V is TRBV7-9 and J is TRBJ2-7; 8 nucleotides match TRBD2. The CDR3 runs 14 residues. CDR1 is SEHNR and CDR2 is FQNEAQ in the germline V gene (reference sequence). Trimming at V came to 5 bases and at J to 2 bases, leaving 5 bases not matched to a gene. The CDR3 DNA reads TGTGCCAGCAGCCTGGGACTAGGGCCCTACGAGCAGTACTTC. Its translation is CASSLGLGPYEQYF.

This chain's CDR3 is CASRRLASYNEQFF. The CDR3 region has the DNA TGTGCCAGCAGAAGACTAGCCTCCTACAATGAGCAGTTCTTC. The chain carries TRBV27 and TRBJ2-1, with 7 nucleotides matching TRBD2. CDR1 is MNHEY and CDR2 is SMNVEV in the germline V gene (reference sequence). The V segment lost 6 bases and the J segment 0 bases; nucleotides outside the gene matches: 2. This CDR3 is 14 amino acids long.

This clone showed up just once. The chain couples TRBV5-5 to TRBJ1-3; 9 bases line up with TRBD1. V was pared by 2 bases and J by 3 bases, with 6 bases of the junction left unmatched. Germline V gives CDR1 SGHKS, CDR2 YYEKEE (reference sequence). The CDR3 has 16 residues. The CDR3 loop is CASSFSTGGLGNTIYF. The CDR3 bases are TGTGCCAGCAGCTTCTCAACAGGGGGCCTTGGAAACACCATATATTTT.

The rearrangement links TRBV30 to TRBJ2-4; perhaps TRBD1 as D (5 bases). From germline, CDR1 is GTSNPN and CDR2 SVGIG (reference sequence). Trimming cost V 3 bases and J 0 bases, with 12 bases left between them. The CDR3 is 15 amino acids. The CDR3 DNA reads TGTGCCTGGAGCCCGGACACCTTAGCCAAAAACATTCAGTACTTC. This codes for CAWSPDTLAKNIQYF. Full variable domain (remainder filled in from reference TRBV30 and TRBJ2-4): SQTIHQWPATLVQPVGSPLSLECTVEGTSNPNLYWYRQAAGRGLQLLFYSVGIGQISSEVPQNLSASRPQDRQFILSSKKLLLSDSGFYLCAWSPDTLAKNIQYFGAGTRLSVL.

The rearrangement links TRBV2 to TRBJ1-6, with 7 bases that match TRBD1. Germline CDR1 is SNHLY and CDR2 is FYNNEI. CDR3 size: 12 residues. V was pared by 8 bases and J by 6 bases, with 1 base of the junction left unmatched. Written as DNA, the CDR3 is TGTGCCAGCGACAGGGCTAATTCACCCCTCCACTTT. Its protein is CASDRANSPLHF.

This clone was observed a single time. Other DNA sequences from this sample encode an identical CDR3 as well. CDR3 DNA: TGTGCCATCAGTGAGACTAGCGGGGATCAAGAGACCCAGTACTTC. This encodes CAISETSGDQETQYF. J is TRBJ2-5 and V is TRBV10-3, with TRBD2 identical over 10 bases. The CDR3 loop spans 15 amino acids. V shed 2 bases, J shed 2 bases, and the junction held 2 bases outside the gene matches. CDR1 and CDR2 (germline): ENHRY, SYGVKD.

The chain recombines TRBV5-6 with TRBJ2-2; 9 nucleotides line up with TRBD1. Germline V gene sequence: CDR1 SGHDT, CDR2 YYEEEE. This CDR3 has 15 residues. The junction had 6 bases not matched to a gene; V was cut back by 4 bases and J by 5 bases. DNA of the CDR3: TGTGCCAGCAGCCGCGGGACAGGGAGAACCGGGGAGCTGTTTTTT. As protein: CASSRGTGRTGELFF. The complete variable domain, with remaining parts taken from reference TRBV5-6 and TRBJ2-2, reads DAGVTQSPTHLIKTRGQQVTLRCSPKSGHDTVSWYQQALGQGPQFIFQYYEEEERQRGNFPDRFSGHQFPNYSSELNVNALLLGDSALYLCASSRGTGRTGELFFGEGSRLTVL.

V is TRBV15 and J is TRBJ1-5; TRBD1 aligns across 7 bases. The junction had 7 bases not matched to a gene; V was cut back by 8 bases and J by 0 bases. CDR3 size: 15 residues. CDR1 is LNHNV, CDR2 YYDKDF, per germline (reference sequence). The CDR3 coding sequence is TGTGCCACCCGTGACAGGGCCTATAGCAATCAGCCCCAGCATTTT. It is translated as CATRDRAYSNQPQHF.

This chain connects TRBV7-9 to TRBJ2-7; D unclear. V lost 10 bases to trimming and J lost 1 base, with 14 bases between them. This CDR3 spans 13 amino acids. The V gene's germline CDR1 is SEHNR and CDR2 FQNEAQ (reference sequence). CDR3 DNA: TGTGCCACCGACCTTGACGGGTCCTACGAGCAGTACGTC. This translates into CATDLDGSYEQYV.

The chain recombines TRBV6-6 with TRBJ1-4; D remains unclear. V lost 6 bases to trimming and J lost 5 bases, with 13 bases between them. CDR3 length: 14 residues. In germline, CDR1 is MNHNY, CDR2 SVGAGI (reference sequence). The CDR3, as DNA: TGTGCCAGCAGCCCGAGAGGAGGGAATGAAAAACTGTTTTTT. Its translation: CASSPRGGNEKLFF.

This clone appeared a single time. V usage is TRBV29-1 and J usage is TRBJ2-5, with TRBD2 matching 12 bases. Germline V gives CDR1 SQVTM, CDR2 ANQGSEA. The CDR3 is 13 amino acids. V shed 7 bases, J shed 11 bases, and the junction held 11 bases outside the gene matches. The CDR3 nucleotides read TGCAGCGCTCAGGCCCGACTAGCGGGGGAGCAGTACTTC. Its translation is CSAQARLAGEQYF.

The chain carries TRBV7-2 and TRBJ2-7; 10 nucleotides align to TRBD2. The CDR3 spans 14 residues. Trimming cost V 6 bases and J 4 bases; bases outside gene matches: 6. Germline loops: CDR1 SGHTA, CDR2 FQGNSA. The DNA for the CDR3 is TGTGCCAGCAGTCAGAGCGGGAGGGCTTACGAGCAGTACTTC. It encodes CASSQSGRAYEQYF.

This chain connects TRBV7-2 to TRBJ2-7; TRBD2 agrees at 11 bases. The V gene's germline CDR1 is SGHTA and CDR2 FQGNSA. Unmatched junction bases numbered 6, after V lost 4 bases and J lost 1 base. CDR3 length equals 16 residues. In DNA, the CDR3 is TGTGCCAGCAGCTCCTACCTAGCGGGAGGATCCTACGAGCAGTACTTC. It is translated as CASSSYLAGGSYEQYF.

This clone was detected only a few times. This chain links TRBV5-1 with TRBJ2-1, with 8 bases fitting TRBD2. After removal of 0 bases from V and 6 bases from J, the junction contained 8 bases not matched to a gene. The CDR3 runs 16 residues. Germline loops: CDR1 SGHRS, CDR2 YFSETQ. The CDR3 reads CASSLVRVAGFNEQFF. As DNA, the CDR3 is TGCGCCAGCAGCTTGGTGAGGGTAGCGGGATTCAATGAGCAGTTCTTC.

V usage is TRBV29-1 and J usage is TRBJ2-1, with D perhaps TRBD1 (6 bases). From germline, CDR1 is SQVTM and CDR2 ANQGSEA. This CDR3 has 13 amino acids. Trimming took 2 bases from V and 1 from J, leaving 6 bases between them. In DNA, the CDR3 is TGCAGCGTTGAAACAGGGTCCTACAATGAGCAGTTCTTC. Its protein product is CSVETGSYNEQFF.

The chain is built from TRBV30 and TRBJ2-1, with a weak D call TRBD2 (6 bases). V was shortened by 4 bases and J by 4 bases, with 17 bases between the two germline ends. CDR3 size: 15 residues. Per germline, CDR1 GTSNPN and CDR2 SVGIG (reference sequence). CDR3: CAWTRLAGPYNEQFF. CDR3 bases: TGTGCCTGGACCCGACTCGCGGGACCTTACAATGAGCAGTTCTTC.

The chain uses TRBV5-4 and TRBJ2-7; 11 nucleotides align to TRBD2. Per germline, CDR1 SGHNT and CDR2 YYREEE (reference sequence). V shed 3 bases and J 3 bases; nucleotides not matched to a gene: 8. This CDR3 has 16 amino acids. The CDR3 is CASSSGSGRANYEQYF. CDR3 nucleotides: TGTGCCAGCAGCTCTGGTAGCGGGAGGGCAAACTACGAGCAGTACTTC.

The count of this clone is one. The rearrangement joins TRBV29-1 to TRBJ2-1, with TRBD2 matching 8 bases. Germline-derived CDR1 and CDR2 are SQVTM and ANQGSEA. J lost 4 bases, V lost 6 bases, and 8 bases had no gene match. This CDR3 is built from 14 residues. CDR3: CSVHPAGAYNEQFF. The CDR3 DNA sequence: TGCAGCGTCCACCCAGCGGGAGCTTACAATGAGCAGTTCTTC.

The J gene is TRBJ1-5, the V gene TRBV7-8; D ambiguous. CDR1 SGHVS and CDR2 FQNEAQ come from the germline V gene. The CDR3 has 15 residues. V was shortened by 5 bases and J by 3 bases, with 14 bases between the two germline ends. The CDR3 sequence: CASSPRFGSNQPQHF. In DNA, the CDR3 is TGTGCCAGCAGCCCACGCTTCGGGTCCAATCAGCCCCAGCATTTT.

The J gene is TRBJ2-3, the V gene TRBV9, with TRBD1 as a possible D gene (6 bases). Germline CDR1 SGDLS, CDR2 YYNGEE. V lost 0 bases to trimming and J lost 0 bases, with 14 bases between them. The CDR3 consists of 17 residues. This chain's CDR3 is CASSVGPQGPSTDTQYF. DNA for the CDR3: TGTGCCAGCAGCGTAGGGCCACAGGGACCGAGCACAGATACGCAGTATTTT.